This is a list of T cell receptor beta chains from one sample in a study of response to subunit inactivated influenza vaccine. Via MiXCR, TCRdb re-called the RT-PCR reads, giving one row per CDR3 protein. The table shows roughly 700,000 distinct CDR3 sequences, with over 11% occurring only once. Sequencing was performed on PBMCs from blood, taken 14 days before vaccination. The receptor source for this set is a man aged 50-59 years who received an inactivated influenza vaccine. Each CDR3 is given with its conserved first and last residue. The order of the fields is V gene, J gene, D gene, clone size, CDR3 protein, CDR3 DNA. A D gene is named only where the DNA matches it firmly. Clone size is stated in some rows and not others, as once, few, many or a class when expanded.

V gene: TRBV3-1; J gene: TRBJ1-1; D gene: .; clone size: .; CDR3 protein: CASSLMLGGNTEAFF; CDR3 DNA: TGTGCCAGCAGCCTAATGCTTGGTGGGAACACTGAAGCTTTCTTT
V gene: TRBV5-1; J gene: TRBJ2-5; D gene: TRBD2; clone size: few; CDR3 protein: CASSLGPSGGARKETQYF; CDR3 DNA: TGCGCCAGCAGCTTGGGCCCTAGCGGGGGGGCTAGGAAAGAGACCCAGTACTTC
V gene: TRBV5-5; J gene: TRBJ1-4; D gene: .; clone size: few; CDR3 protein: CASSLFPGLDATNEKLFF; CDR3 DNA: TGTGCCAGCAGCTTGTTCCCCGGGCTTGATGCAACTAATGAAAAACTGTTTTTT
V gene: TRBV7-9; J gene: TRBJ2-3; D gene: .; clone size: few; CDR3 protein: CASSNPSTHTQYF; CDR3 DNA: TGTGCCAGCAGCAACCCTAGCACACATACGCAGTATTTT
V gene: TRBV28; J gene: TRBJ2-3; D gene: .; clone size: few; CDR3 protein: CASSLLGGGPQYF; CDR3 DNA: TGTGCCAGCAGTTTATTAGGGGGGGGGCCGCAGTATTTT
V gene: TRBV7-2; J gene: TRBJ2-4; D gene: TRBD2; clone size: few; CDR3 protein: CASSLGGLAGLGNIQYF; CDR3 DNA: TGTGCCAGCAGCTTAGGGGGACTAGCGGGGCTGGGAAACATTCAGTACTTC
V gene: TRBV12-3/TRBV12-4; J gene: TRBJ2-4; D gene: .; clone size: few; CDR3 protein: CASSSAGIQYF; CDR3 DNA: TGTGCCAGCAGCTCGGCGGGCATTCAGTACTTC
V gene: TRBV25-1; J gene: TRBJ2-3; D gene: .; clone size: .; CDR3 protein: CASSDVAGTQYF; CDR3 DNA: TGTGCCAGCAGTGACGTGGCGGGTACGCAGTATTTT
V gene: TRBV7-2; J gene: TRBJ2-1; D gene: .; clone size: many; CDR3 protein: CASSLKMGSVAYEQFF; CDR3 DNA: TGTGCCAGCAGCTTAAAGATGGGTTCGGTCGCATATGAGCAGTTCTTC
V gene: TRBV4-3; J gene: TRBJ1-2; D gene: TRBD1; clone size: .; CDR3 protein: CASSQDNRGHGYTF; CDR3 DNA: TGCGCCAGCAGCCAAGATAACAGGGGGCACGGCTACACCTTC
V gene: TRBV3-1; J gene: TRBJ2-2; D gene: TRBD2; clone size: few; CDR3 protein: CASSQSGGGPAGELFF; CDR3 DNA: TGTGCCAGCAGCCAATCGGGAGGCGGGCCCGCCGGGGAGCTGTTTTTT
V gene: TRBV5-1; J gene: TRBJ2-7; D gene: .; clone size: many; CDR3 protein: CASSLESLSYEQYF; CDR3 DNA: TGCGCCAGCAGCTTGGAGAGCCTCTCCTACGAGCAGTACTTC
V gene: TRBV5-1; J gene: TRBJ2-7; D gene: .; clone size: .; CDR3 protein: CASSLSRKSYEQYF; CDR3 DNA: TGCGCCAGCAGCTTGAGCAGGAAATCCTACGAGCAGTACTTC
V gene: TRBV28; J gene: TRBJ2-5; D gene: TRBD2; clone size: .; CDR3 protein: CASSSTTSEQETQYF; CDR3 DNA: TGTGCCAGCAGTTCCACCACTAGCGAACAAGAGACCCAGTACTTC
V gene: TRBV18; J gene: TRBJ2-7; D gene: TRBD2; clone size: few; CDR3 protein: CASSRGGLQGNEQYF; CDR3 DNA: TGTGCCAGCTCCCGCGGGGGGCTACAAGGGAACGAGCAGTACTTC
V gene: TRBV20-1; J gene: TRBJ2-1; D gene: .; clone size: few; CDR3 protein: CSARGALNEQFF; CDR3 DNA: TGCAGTGCTAGAGGGGCCTTGAATGAGCAGTTCTTC
V gene: TRBV10-3; J gene: TRBJ2-3; D gene: .; clone size: .; CDR3 protein: CAISESGHTQYF; CDR3 DNA: TGTGCCATCAGTGAGTCGGGTCATACGCAGTATTTT
V gene: TRBV12-3/TRBV12-4; J gene: TRBJ1-6; D gene: .; clone size: few; CDR3 protein: CASSLRQGWAYNSPLHF; CDR3 DNA: TGTGCCAGCAGTTTAAGGCAGGGCTGGGCCTATAATTCACCCCTCCACTTT
V gene: TRBV28; J gene: TRBJ2-7; D gene: .; clone size: .; CDR3 protein: CATKRGSTGSSYEQYF; CDR3 DNA: TGTGCCACCAAGAGGGGGTCCACAGGGAGCTCCTACGAGCAGTACTTC
V gene: TRBV7-2; J gene: TRBJ2-5; D gene: TRBD2; clone size: .; CDR3 protein: CASSLGTSGRRETQYF; CDR3 DNA: TGTGCCAGCAGCTTGGGGACTAGCGGGAGACGAGAGACCCAGTACTTC
V gene: TRBV18; J gene: TRBJ2-2; D gene: TRBD1; clone size: .; CDR3 protein: CASSPPGQGRRELFF; CDR3 DNA: TGTGCCAGCTCACCACCCGGACAGGGAAGGCGGGAGCTGTTTTTT
V gene: TRBV10-3; J gene: TRBJ1-1; D gene: .; clone size: .; CDR3 protein: CAILDSRNTEAFF; CDR3 DNA: TGTGCCATACTAGACAGTCGGAACACTGAAGCTTTCTTT
V gene: TRBV30; J gene: TRBJ2-7; D gene: .; clone size: few; CDR3 protein: CAWRRGVGSSYEQYF; CDR3 DNA: TGTGCCTGGAGGAGAGGAGTGGGCAGCTCCTACGAGCAGTACTTC
V gene: TRBV27; J gene: TRBJ2-7; D gene: TRBD2; clone size: few; CDR3 protein: CAIRAGGPSYEQYF; CDR3 DNA: TGTGCCATCCGAGCGGGAGGGCCCTCCTACGAGCAGTACTTC
V gene: TRBV6-5; J gene: TRBJ2-7; D gene: TRBD2; clone size: few; CDR3 protein: CASSSPSGRGYEQYF; CDR3 DNA: TGTGCCAGCAGTTCCCCTAGCGGGAGAGGCTACGAGCAGTACTTC
V gene: TRBV7-2; J gene: TRBJ2-7; D gene: .; clone size: .; CDR3 protein: CASSSRQQGVYEQYF; CDR3 DNA: TGTGCCAGCAGCTCCCGCCAGCAGGGAGTCTACGAGCAGTACTTC
V gene: TRBV5-1; J gene: TRBJ2-7; D gene: TRBD2; clone size: few; CDR3 protein: CASSYRTIAGPSYEQYF; CDR3 DNA: TGCGCCAGCAGCTACCGGACGATAGCGGGACCCTCCTACGAGCAGTACTTC
V gene: TRBV7-2; J gene: TRBJ2-5; D gene: .; clone size: few; CDR3 protein: CASSPGVLSGTVQYF; CDR3 DNA: TGTGCCAGCAGCCCCGGGGTTTTGTCGGGAACGGTTCAGTACTTC